The rows below give T cell receptor beta chains drawn from one sample of a study of long-term antiretroviral therapy in people with HIV. Assay used: immunoSEQ multiplex PCR; TCRdb lists only in-frame clones, some missing. The sample yields about 30,000 clones, 93% seen once. Sequencing used unsorted PBMCs, obtained about 6.5 years after starting antiretroviral therapy. The receptors come from a woman in her forties with HIV. CDR3s include the opening cysteine and the closing phenylalanine or tryptophan. The D gene is left open where the match is weak. Not all rows give a size; the values are once, few, many and, for expanded clones, a class.

cdr3_aa cdr3_nt clone_size j_call d_call v_call
CASSELRGGQETQYF TGTGCCAGCAGTGAACTCCGGGGGGGCCAAGAGACCCAGTACTTC NA TRBJ2-5 TRBD2 TRBV2
CASSLEQGPRILFF TGTGCCAGCAGCTTGGAACAGGGGCCTCGGATACTGTTTTTT once TRBJ1-4 TRBD1 TRBV5-6
CAERGLSYNSPLHF TGTGCCGAAAGAGGCCTCTCCTATAATTCACCCCTCCACTTT NA TRBJ1-6 NA TRBV2
CASRRQGNSGNTIYF TGTGCCAGCAGGCGCCAGGGGAACTCTGGAAACACCATATATTTT NA TRBJ1-3 NA TRBV6-5
CAWRRQGWADTQYF TGTGCCTGGCGTCGACAGGGATGGGCAGATACGCAGTATTTT few TRBJ2-3 TRBD1 TRBV30
CASSSTRTGAPNEAFF TGTGCCAGCAGTTCCACCAGGACAGGGGCCCCCAATGAAGCTTTCTTT NA TRBJ1-1 TRBD1 TRBV27
CASSQRQGAVDTQYF TGTGCCAGCAGCCAGAGACAGGGGGCGGTGGATACGCAGTATTTT NA TRBJ2-3 TRBD1 TRBV5-6
CASSLGGRGAGNTIYF TGTGCCAGCAGCTTAGGGGGACGGGGAGCTGGAAACACCATATATTTT once TRBJ1-3 NA TRBV7-8
CASSLVPTGAPLNGYTF TGTGCCAGCAGCTTAGTTCCGACAGGGGCCCCCTTAAATGGCTACACCTTC NA TRBJ1-2 TRBD1 TRBV7-2
CASSATGGQNYGYTF TGTGCCAGTTCCGCCACGGGTGGGCAGAACTATGGCTACACCTTC once TRBJ1-2 NA TRBV2
CALWAPLGNTIYF TGTGCCTTATGGGCTCCATTAGGAAACACCATATATTTT NA TRBJ1-3 NA TRBV6-1
CASSQDVPAGVITGELFF TGCGCCAGCAGCCAAGATGTTCCGGCGGGGGTTATCACCGGGGAGCTGTTTTTT NA TRBJ2-2 TRBD2 TRBV4-3
CASSLASRTGFQSDTQYF TGCGCCAGCAGCTTGGCCAGCAGGACAGGGTTTCAGTCAGATACGCAGTATTTT NA TRBJ2-3 TRBD1 TRBV5-1
CASSLEYRATAPLHF TGTGCCAGCAGCTTAGAATACAGGGCCACGGCACCCCTCCACTTT NA TRBJ1-6 NA TRBV11-2
CASSQDRTGFNEQFF TGCGCCAGCAGCCAAGATCGGACGGGGTTCAATGAGCAGTTCTTC NA TRBJ2-1 NA TRBV4-3
CASSYLGGFTGELFF TGTGCCAGCAGTTATTTAGGAGGGTTTACCGGGGAGCTGTTTTTT NA TRBJ2-2 NA TRBV6-6
CASSSEGQRNQPQHF TGTGCCAGCAGCTCAGAGGGACAGAGGAATCAGCCCCAGCATTTT NA TRBJ1-5 TRBD1 TRBV7-2
CASTRDRKRGTYEQYF TGTGCCAGCACCAGAGATAGGAAGAGGGGAACCTACGAGCAGTACTTC NA TRBJ2-7 NA TRBV11-2
CASSGQGGTNEKLFF TGTGCCAGCAGTGGGCAGGGGGGAACTAATGAAAAACTGTTTTTT NA TRBJ1-4 TRBD1 TRBV2
CATSSSTGAGQPQHF TGTGCCACCTCCTCGTCGACAGGGGCGGGTCAGCCCCAGCATTTT NA TRBJ1-5 TRBD1 TRBV19
CASSSLGGARETQYF TGTGCCAGCAGCTCACTCGGGGGGGCCCGGGAGACCCAGTACTTC NA TRBJ2-5 TRBD2 TRBV7-6
CASSLGQGRSTEAFF TGCGCCAGCAGCTTGGGCCAGGGACGGAGCACTGAAGCTTTCTTT NA TRBJ1-1 NA TRBV5-1
CASGRDRSIGYTF TGTGCTAGTGGCCGGGACAGATCTATTGGCTACACCTTC NA TRBJ1-2 TRBD1 TRBV12-5
CASTLGGLDTEAFF TGCGCCAGCACCTTGGGAGGATTGGACACTGAAGCTTTCTTT NA TRBJ1-1 NA TRBV5-1
CASSLESPISYEQYF TGCGCCAGCAGCTTGGAAAGTCCGATCTCCTACGAGCAGTACTTC NA TRBJ2-7 NA TRBV5-1
CASSLGVYEQYF TGTGCCAGCAGCTTAGGGGTGTACGAGCAGTACTTC NA TRBJ2-7 NA TRBV7-8
CSVEKGTSGGPKTQYF TGCAGCGTTGAAAAAGGGACTAGCGGGGGGCCCAAGACCCAGTACTTC NA TRBJ2-5 TRBD2 TRBV29-1
CASTTGGGVSGYTF TGTGCCAGCACGACAGGCGGTGGGGTTAGTGGCTACACCTTC NA TRBJ1-2 NA TRBV6-1
CASSPQGRSGNTIYF TGTGCCAGCTCACCACAGGGCCGCTCTGGAAACACCATATATTTT NA TRBJ1-3 NA TRBV18
CSARDQYEAFF TGCAGTGCTAGAGATCAGTATGAAGCTTTCTTT NA TRBJ1-1 NA TRBV20-1
CAISLGNYNEQFF TGTGCCATCAGTTTGGGGAACTACAATGAGCAGTTCTTC NA TRBJ2-1 NA TRBV10-3
CASAGTGNTEAFF TGTGCCAGTGCCGGGACGGGGAACACTGAAGCTTTCTTT NA TRBJ1-1 NA TRBV19
CASSLASSQTQYF TGTGCCAGCAGCTTGGCCTCCAGCCAGACCCAGTACTTC NA TRBJ2-5 NA TRBV5-6
CASSLALAELQETQYF TGTGCCAGCAGCTTGGCCTTGGCAGAACTCCAAGAGACCCAGTACTTC once TRBJ2-5 NA TRBV5-6
CSVVLDSLASNQPQHF TGCAGCGTTGTTTTGGACAGCCTAGCTAGCAATCAGCCCCAGCATTTT NA TRBJ1-5 NA TRBV29-1
CASSGRTGIYGYTF TGTGCCAGCAGTGGACGGACAGGGATCTATGGCTACACCTTC NA TRBJ1-2 TRBD1 TRBV6-5
CASSIDKVRGPETQYF TGTGCCAGTAGTATAGATAAAGTGAGGGGACCAGAGACCCAGTACTTC NA TRBJ2-5 NA TRBV19
CASSLGGPSETQYF TGCGCCAGCAGCTTGGGGGGACCGAGCGAGACCCAGTACTTC once TRBJ2-5 NA TRBV5-1
CASSDRWTSGADTQYF TGTGCCAGCAGTGACCGATGGACTAGCGGGGCTGATACGCAGTATTTT NA TRBJ2-3 TRBD2 TRBV6-4
CASSLEAVRVPNEQFF TGTGCCAGCAGCTTAGAGGCGGTCAGGGTACCCAATGAGCAGTTCTTC once TRBJ2-1 NA TRBV7-2
CASSPPTGTETQYF TGTGCCAGCAGCCCGCCGACAGGGACAGAGACCCAGTACTTC NA TRBJ2-5 TRBD1 TRBV7-9
CASSGTGYNSPLHF TGTGCCAGCAGCGGGACAGGATATAATTCACCCCTCCACTTT NA TRBJ1-6 TRBD1 TRBV9
CASSFWGNTGELFF TGTGCCAGCAGTTTTTGGGGTAACACCGGGGAGCTGTTTTTT NA TRBJ2-2 NA TRBV27
CASSLEQGAGYTF TGTGCCAGCAGCTTAGAACAGGGTGCTGGCTACACCTTC NA TRBJ1-2 NA TRBV11-2